The 5 T cell receptor beta chains given below trace back to one sample, sequenced in a study of CD8 T cells in Susac syndrome. RNA in amounts of about 0.45 to 1 ug was reverse transcribed with random hexamers. TCRdb recomputed calls from the immunoSEQ multiplex PCR reads with MiXCR, one row per CDR3 protein. The table has under 350,000 distinct CDR3 sequences, just over 90% seen once; the top ten hold around 0.07%. Specimen: CD4+ T cells from PBMCs. The receptors were sampled from a human donor with multiple sclerosis.

This chain links TRBV5-6 with TRBJ2-5; D perhaps matches TRBD2 (6 bases). The CDR3 runs to 14 residues. The germline CDR1 and CDR2 sequences are SGHDT and YYEEEE. V was shortened by 4 bases and J by 5 bases, with 15 bases between the two germline ends. The CDR3, as DNA: TGTGCCAGCAGCGGCCGGGAGAAAGGGGAGACCCAGTACTTC. Encoded protein: CASSGREKGETQYF. The whole variable domain, remainder taken from reference TRBV5-6 and TRBJ2-5, is DAGVTQSPTHLIKTRGQQVTLRCSPKSGHDTVSWYQQALGQGPQFIFQYYEEEERQRGNFPDRFSGHQFPNYSSELNVNALLLGDSALYLCASSGREKGETQYFGPGTRLLVL.

The chain employs TRBV20-1 and TRBJ2-5; 7 bases align to TRBD1. The CDR3 length is 15 residues. The V segment lost 6 bases and the J segment 1 base; nucleotides outside the gene matches: 11. CDR1 is DFQATT, CDR2 SNEGSKA, per germline (reference sequence). The CDR3 DNA sequence: TGCAGTGCCACCAACGTAGGACAGGTCCAAGAGACCCAGTACTTC. It is translated as CSATNVGQVQETQYF.

The rearrangement uses TRBV6-5 and TRBJ2-5, with D possibly called TRBD1 or TRBD2 (5 bases each). Germline V gene data show CDR1 as MNHEY and CDR2 as SVGAGI. The CDR3 spans 17 residues. Trimming took 4 bases from V and 0 from J, leaving 18 bases between them. The CDR3 loop is CASSSPIGWGNQETQYF. CDR3 nucleotides: TGTGCCAGCAGTTCGCCAATAGGTTGGGGGAACCAAGAGACCCAGTACTTC.

This rearrangement joins TRBV5-1 to TRBJ1-6; the D gene is possibly TRBD1 (6 bases). The CDR3 is 15 residues long. Trimming removed 4 bases from V and 7 bases from J, with 15 bases in between. CDR1 and CDR2 from the germline V gene are SGHRS and YFSETQ. CDR3 DNA: TGCGCCAGCAGCCGGGACACGGGCGAAAATTCACCCCTCCACTTT. Its protein product is CASSRDTGENSPLHF.

V gene TRBV4-3 combines with J gene TRBJ2-2; 7 nucleotides match TRBD2. Germline V gene sequence: CDR1 LGHNA, CDR2 YSLEER. Germline trimming cut 3 bases from V and 5 bases from J; bases unmatched to any gene: 21. This CDR3 is built from 20 residues. In DNA form, the CDR3 reads TGCGCCAGCAGCCAGCGTCGTATGGGGAGGGCGCGAGGGGCGACCGGGGAGCTGTTTTTT. Amino acid sequence: CASSQRRMGRARGATGELFF.